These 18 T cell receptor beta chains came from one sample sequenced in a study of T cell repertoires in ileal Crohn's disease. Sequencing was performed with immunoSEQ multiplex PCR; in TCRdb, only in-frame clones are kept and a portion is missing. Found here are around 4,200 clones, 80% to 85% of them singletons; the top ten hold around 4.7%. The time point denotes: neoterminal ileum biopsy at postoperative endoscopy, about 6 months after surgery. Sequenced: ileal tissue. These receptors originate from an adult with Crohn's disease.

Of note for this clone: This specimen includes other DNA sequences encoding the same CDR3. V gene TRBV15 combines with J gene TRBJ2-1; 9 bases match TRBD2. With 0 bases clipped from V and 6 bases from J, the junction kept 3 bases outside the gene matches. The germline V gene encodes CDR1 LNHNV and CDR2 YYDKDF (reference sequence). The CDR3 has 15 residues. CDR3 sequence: CATSREGGRANEQFF. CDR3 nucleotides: TGTGCCACCAGCAGAGAGGGCGGGAGGGCCAATGAGCAGTTCTTC.

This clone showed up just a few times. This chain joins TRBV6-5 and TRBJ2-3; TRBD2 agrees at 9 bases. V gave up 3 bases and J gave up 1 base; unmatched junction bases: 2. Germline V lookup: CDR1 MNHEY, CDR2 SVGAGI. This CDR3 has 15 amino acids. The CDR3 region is CASSYRTSGTDTQYF. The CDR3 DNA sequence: TGTGCCAGCAGTTATCGGACTAGCGGCACAGATACGCAGTATTTT.

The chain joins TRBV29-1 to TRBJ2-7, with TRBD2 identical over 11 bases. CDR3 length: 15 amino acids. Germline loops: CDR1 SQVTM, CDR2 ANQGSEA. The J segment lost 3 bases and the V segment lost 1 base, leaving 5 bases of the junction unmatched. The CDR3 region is CSVEGLAGKIYEQYF. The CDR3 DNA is TGCAGCGTTGAAGGACTAGCGGGGAAGATCTACGAGCAGTACTTC.

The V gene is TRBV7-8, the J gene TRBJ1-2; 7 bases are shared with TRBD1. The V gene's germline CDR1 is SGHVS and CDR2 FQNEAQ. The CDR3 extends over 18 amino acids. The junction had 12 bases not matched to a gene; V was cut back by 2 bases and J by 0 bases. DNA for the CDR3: TGTGCCAGCAGCTTACGTTATTCGACCGGGACAGCTAACTATGGCTACACCTTC. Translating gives CASSLRYSTGTANYGYTF.

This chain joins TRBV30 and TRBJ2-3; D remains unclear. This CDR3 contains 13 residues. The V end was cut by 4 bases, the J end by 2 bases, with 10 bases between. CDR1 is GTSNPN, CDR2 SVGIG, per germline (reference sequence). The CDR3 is CAWNMGFTDTQYF. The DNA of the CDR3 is TGTGCCTGGAATATGGGGTTCACAGATACGCAGTATTTT.

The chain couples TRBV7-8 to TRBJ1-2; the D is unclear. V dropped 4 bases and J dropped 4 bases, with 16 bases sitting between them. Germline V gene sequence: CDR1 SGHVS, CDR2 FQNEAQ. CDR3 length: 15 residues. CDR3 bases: TGTGCCAGCAGCTCGCCGACCTTGAGTAGCTATGGCTACACCTTC. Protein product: CASSSPTLSSYGYTF.

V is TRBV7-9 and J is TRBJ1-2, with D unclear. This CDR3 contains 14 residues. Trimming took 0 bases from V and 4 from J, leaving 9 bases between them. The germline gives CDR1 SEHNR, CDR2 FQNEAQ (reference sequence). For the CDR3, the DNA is TGTGCCAGCAGCTTAGCGGGCGCAGGCTATGGCTACACCTTC. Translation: CASSLAGAGYGYTF. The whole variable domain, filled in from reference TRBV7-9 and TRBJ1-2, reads DTGVSQNPRHKITKRGQNVTFRCDPISEHNRLYWYRQTLGQGPEFLTYFQNEAQLEKSRLLSDRFSAERPKGSFSTLEIQRTEQGDSAMYLCASSLAGAGYGYTFGSGTRLTVV.

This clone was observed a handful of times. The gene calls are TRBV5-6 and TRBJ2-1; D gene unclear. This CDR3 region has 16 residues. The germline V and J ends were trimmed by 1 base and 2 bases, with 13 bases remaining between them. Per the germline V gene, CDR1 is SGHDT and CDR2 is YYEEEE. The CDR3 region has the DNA TGTGCCAGCAGCTTGTTGGGCCAAAGGACCTACAATGAGCAGTTCTTC. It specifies CASSLLGQRTYNEQFF.

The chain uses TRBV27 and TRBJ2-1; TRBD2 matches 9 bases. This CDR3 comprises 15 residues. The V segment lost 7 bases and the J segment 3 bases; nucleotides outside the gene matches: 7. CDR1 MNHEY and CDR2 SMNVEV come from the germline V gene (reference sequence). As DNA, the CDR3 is TGTGCCAGCACCTCGGGACTAGCAGTCTACAATGAGCAGTTCTTC. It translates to CASTSGLAVYNEQFF.

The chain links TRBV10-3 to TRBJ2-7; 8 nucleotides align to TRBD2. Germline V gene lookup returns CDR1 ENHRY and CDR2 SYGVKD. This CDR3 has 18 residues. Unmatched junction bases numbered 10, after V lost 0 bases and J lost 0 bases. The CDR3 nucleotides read TGTGCCATCAGTGAGTCCCAGCGGGAGCGACGTAGCTCCTACGAGCAGTACTTC. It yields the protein CAISESQRERRSSYEQYF.

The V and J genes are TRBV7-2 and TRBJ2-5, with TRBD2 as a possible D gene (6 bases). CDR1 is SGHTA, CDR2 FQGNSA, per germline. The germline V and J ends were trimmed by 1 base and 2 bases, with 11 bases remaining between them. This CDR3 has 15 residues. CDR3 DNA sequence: TGTGCCAGCAGCTTAGGGGGAGGACCTCAAGAGACCCAGTACTTC. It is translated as CASSLGGGPQETQYF.

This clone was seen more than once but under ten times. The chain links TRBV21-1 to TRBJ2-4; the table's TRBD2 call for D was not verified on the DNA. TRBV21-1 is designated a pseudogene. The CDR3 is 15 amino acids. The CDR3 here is CASSKGYGEGNIQYF. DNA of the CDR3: TGTGCCAGCAGCAAAGGGTACGGGGAAGGGAACATTCAGTACTTC.

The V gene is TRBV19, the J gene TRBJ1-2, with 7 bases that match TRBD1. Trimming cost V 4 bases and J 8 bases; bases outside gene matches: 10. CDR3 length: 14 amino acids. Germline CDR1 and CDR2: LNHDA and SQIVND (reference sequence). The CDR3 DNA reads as TGTGCCAGTAGTACCCTGGGGACAGCTCAGGGCTACACCTTC. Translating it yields CASSTLGTAQGYTF. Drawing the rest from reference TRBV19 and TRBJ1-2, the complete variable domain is DGGITQSPKYLFRKEGQNVTLSCEQNLNHDAMYWYRQDPGQGLRLIYYSQIVNDFQKGDIAEGYSVSREKKESFPLTVTSAQKNPTAFYLCASSTLGTAQGYTFGSGTRLTVV.

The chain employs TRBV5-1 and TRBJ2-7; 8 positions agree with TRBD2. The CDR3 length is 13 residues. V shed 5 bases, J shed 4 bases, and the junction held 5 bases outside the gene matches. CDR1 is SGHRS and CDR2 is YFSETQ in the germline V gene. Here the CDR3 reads CASRASGSYEQYF. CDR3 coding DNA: TGCGCCAGCAGGGCTAGCGGGTCATACGAGCAGTACTTC.

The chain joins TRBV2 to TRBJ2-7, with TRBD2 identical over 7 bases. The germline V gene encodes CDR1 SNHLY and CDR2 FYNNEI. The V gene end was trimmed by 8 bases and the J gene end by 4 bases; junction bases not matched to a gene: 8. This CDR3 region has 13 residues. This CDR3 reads CASQLAKSYEQYF. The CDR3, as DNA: TGTGCCAGCCAACTAGCGAAATCTTACGAGCAGTACTTC.

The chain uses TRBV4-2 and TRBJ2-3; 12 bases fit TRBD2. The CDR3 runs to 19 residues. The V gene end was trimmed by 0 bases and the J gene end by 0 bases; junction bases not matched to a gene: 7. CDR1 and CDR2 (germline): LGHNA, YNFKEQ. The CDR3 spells CASSQEVTSGSGSTDTQYF. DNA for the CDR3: TGTGCCAGCAGCCAAGAGGTGACTAGCGGGAGTGGGAGCACAGATACGCAGTATTTT.

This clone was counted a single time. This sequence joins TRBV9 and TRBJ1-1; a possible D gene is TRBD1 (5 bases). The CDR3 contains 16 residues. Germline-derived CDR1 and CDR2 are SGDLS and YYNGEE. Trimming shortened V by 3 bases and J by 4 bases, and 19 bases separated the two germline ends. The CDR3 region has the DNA TGTGCCAGCAGCGAATTTTCGTTGGGGGGATCCACTGAAGCTTTCTTT. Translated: CASSEFSLGGSTEAFF.

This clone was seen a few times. The DNA of the CDR3 is TGTGCCAGCAGCTTAGCGGGGGTGTCCACTGAAGCTTTCTTT. Translated, it gives CASSLAGVSTEAFF. This chain links TRBV11-2 with TRBJ1-1, with D maybe TRBD1 (5 bases). Trimming pared 1 base from V and 4 bases from J, leaving 10 bases between. This CDR3 spans 14 amino acids. CDR1 is SGHAT and CDR2 is FQNNGV in the germline V gene.